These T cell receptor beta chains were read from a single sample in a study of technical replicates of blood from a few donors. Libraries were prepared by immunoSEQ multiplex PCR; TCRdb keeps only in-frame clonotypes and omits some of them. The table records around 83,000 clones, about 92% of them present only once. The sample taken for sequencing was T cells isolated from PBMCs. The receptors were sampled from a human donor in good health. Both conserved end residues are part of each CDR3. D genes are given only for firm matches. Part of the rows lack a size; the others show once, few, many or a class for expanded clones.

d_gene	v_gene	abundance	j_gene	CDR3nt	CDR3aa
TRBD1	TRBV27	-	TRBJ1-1	TGTGCCAGCAGTCATGGGACAGGCACTGAAGCTTTCTTT	CASSHGTGTEAFF
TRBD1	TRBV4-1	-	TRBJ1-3	TGCGCCAGCAGCCAAGATCAGGGGGCTACCGGAAACACCATATATTTT	CASSQDQGATGNTIYF
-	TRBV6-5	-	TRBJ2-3	TGTGCCAGCTGCCTAGCAGGGAGGACAGATACGCAGTATTTT	CASCLAGRTDTQYF
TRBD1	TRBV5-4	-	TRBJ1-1	TGTGCCAGCAGCCCCCCCTTGGGACAGCTGAACACTGAAGCTTTCTTT	CASSPPLGQLNTEAFF
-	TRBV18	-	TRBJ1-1	TGTGCCAGCTCACATGGAGGGACTGAAGCTTTCTTT	CASSHGGTEAFF
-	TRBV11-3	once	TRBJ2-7	TGTGCCAGCAGCTTAGGGGGCAGGGAAGCCTACGAGCAGTACTTC	CASSLGGREAYEQYF
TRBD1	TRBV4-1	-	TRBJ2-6	TGCGCCAGCAGCCAATGGGGACAGGGGGCGACCGGGGCCAACGTCCTGACTTTC	CASSQWGQGATGANVLTF
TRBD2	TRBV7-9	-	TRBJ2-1	TGTGCCAGCAGCTCGGGACTAGTGGAGCAGTTCTTC	CASSSGLVEQFF
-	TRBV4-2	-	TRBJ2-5	TGTGCCAGCAGCCAATCGGACCAAGAGACCCAGTACTTC	CASSQSDQETQYF
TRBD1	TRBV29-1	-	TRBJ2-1	TGCAGCGTTGAACCCCCTATGGGACAGCCATACAATGAGCAGTTCTTC	CSVEPPMGQPYNEQFF
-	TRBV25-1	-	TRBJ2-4	TGTGCCAGCAGTGAATCAAACAGGGAGGGGAACATTCAGTACTTC	CASSESNREGNIQYF
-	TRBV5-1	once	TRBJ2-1	TGCGCCAGCAGCCCAGACAATGAGCAGTTCTTC	CASSPDNEQFF
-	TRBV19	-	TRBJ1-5	TGTGCCAGTACCGGGGGGGCAGGCCCTAATCAGCCCCAGCATTTT	CASTGGAGPNQPQHF
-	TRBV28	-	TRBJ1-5	TGTGCCAGCAGTTGGCTCGGGACAATTATAAGGCCCCAGCATTTT	CASSWLGTIIRPQHF
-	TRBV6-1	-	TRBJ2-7	TGTGCCAGCAGTGAAGCACAGGGTGAGGCGGAATCCTACGAGCAGTACTTC	CASSEAQGEAESYEQYF
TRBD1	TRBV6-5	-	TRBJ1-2	TGTGCCAGCAGTTATGAGGGCAGGGGGAACTATGGCTACACCTTC	CASSYEGRGNYGYTF
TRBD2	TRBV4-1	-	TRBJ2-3	TGCGCCAGCAGCCAACTGCCTAGCGGGGGGGTTCAAGATACGCAGTATTTT	CASSQLPSGGVQDTQYF
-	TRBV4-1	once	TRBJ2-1	TGCGCCAGCAGCCTGCTAGATGAGCAGTTCTTC	CASSLLDEQFF
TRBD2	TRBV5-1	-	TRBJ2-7	TGCGCCAGCAGCCCGCGACTAGCGGGAGACAACGAGCAGTACTTC	CASSPRLAGDNEQYF
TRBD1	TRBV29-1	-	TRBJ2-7	TGCAGCGTTGGGGACAGGGGTTACGAGCAGTACTTC	CSVGDRGYEQYF
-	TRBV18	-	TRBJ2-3	TGTGCCAGCTCACCGTCTAAATTGACAGATACGCAGTATTTT	CASSPSKLTDTQYF
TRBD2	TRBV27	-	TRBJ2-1	TGTGCCAGCAGTCCAGGACTAGCGGATTACAATGAGCAGTTCTTC	CASSPGLADYNEQFF
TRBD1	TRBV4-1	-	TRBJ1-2	TGCGCCAGCAGCCAAGTTGGGGACAGGGTAATCTATGGCTACACCTTC	CASSQVGDRVIYGYTF
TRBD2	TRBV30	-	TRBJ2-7	TGTGCCTGGAGATTTGGCGGGGGGGCGCGGGAGCAGTACTTC	CAWRFGGGAREQYF
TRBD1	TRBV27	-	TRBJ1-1	TGTGCCAGCAGTTGGACAGGGGGCTTTGGGACTGAAGCTTTCTTT	CASSWTGGFGTEAFF
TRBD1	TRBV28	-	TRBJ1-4	TGTGCCAGCAGAATGCCCGGGGCAGGGGGCGGGTGGCGACTGTTTTTT	CASRMPGAGGGWRLFF
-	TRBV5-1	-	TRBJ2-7	TGCGCCAGCAGCTTCTCTGGTCTAACCTACGAGCAGTACTTC	CASSFSGLTYEQYF
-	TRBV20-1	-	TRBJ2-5	TGCAGTGCTTCCCCCCTAACCCAGTACTTC	CSASPLTQYF
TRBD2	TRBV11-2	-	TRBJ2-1	TGTGCCAGCAGCCCGGGACTAGCGGTGAATACTGAGCAGTTCTTC	CASSPGLAVNTEQFF
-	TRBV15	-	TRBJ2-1	TGTGCCACCAGCAGGGGGGGTGAGCAGTTCTTC	CATSRGGEQFF
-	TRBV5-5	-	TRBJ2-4	TGTGCCAGCAGCTTGGTAGACTTCAGCGTAGCCAAAAACATTCAGTACTTC	CASSLVDFSVAKNIQYF
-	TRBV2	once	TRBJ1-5	TGTGCCAGCAGTGAACAGGGCGGTCAGCCCCAGCATTTT	CASSEQGGQPQHF
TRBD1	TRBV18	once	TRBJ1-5	TGTGCCAGCTCACCACGACAGGGGAATCAGCCCCAGCATTTT	CASSPRQGNQPQHF
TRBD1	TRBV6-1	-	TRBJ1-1	TGTGCCAGCAGTACGGTACAGGGGATGAACACTGAAGCTTTCTTT	CASSTVQGMNTEAFF
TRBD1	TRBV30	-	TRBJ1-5	TGTGCCTGGAGAGCGACAGGGAGCAATCAGCCCCAGCATTTT	CAWRATGSNQPQHF
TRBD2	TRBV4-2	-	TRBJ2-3	TGTGCCAGCAGCCAAGATGGTGGGAGGGCCCAAGATACGCAGTATTTT	CASSQDGGRAQDTQYF
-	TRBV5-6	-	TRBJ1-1	TGTGCCAGCAGCTCGACAGACACTGAAGCTTTCTTT	CASSSTDTEAFF
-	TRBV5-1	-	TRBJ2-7	TGCGCCAGCAGAGGGGGGGGTTACGAGCAGTACTTC	CASRGGGYEQYF
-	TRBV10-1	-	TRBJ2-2	TGCGCCAGCAGTGCGGGGGCCGGGGAGCTGTTTTTT	CASSAGAGELFF
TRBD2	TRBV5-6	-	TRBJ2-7	TGTGCCAGCAGCTTACTGGCGCGCGGGAGAGGCTCCTACGAGCAGTACTTC	CASSLLARGRGSYEQYF
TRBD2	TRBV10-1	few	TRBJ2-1	TGCGCCAGCAGCCCGGGACTAGGGAGAAATGAGCAGTTCTTC	CASSPGLGRNEQFF
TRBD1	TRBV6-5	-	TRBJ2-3	TGTGCCAGCAGTTACTGGACAGGGGGTAGCACAGATACGCAGTATTTT	CASSYWTGGSTDTQYF
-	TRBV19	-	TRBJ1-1	TGTGCCAGTACCCCGGCCCCCATAAGCGCTGAAGCTTTCTTT	CASTPAPISAEAFF
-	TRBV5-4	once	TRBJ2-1	TGTGCCAGCAGCTTGGGGGGGGTTGGCGGACTGGACAATGAGCAGTTCTTC	CASSLGGVGGLDNEQFF
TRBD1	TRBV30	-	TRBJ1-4	TGTGCCTGGAGTGCGGGACAGCTTAATGAAAAACTGTTTTTT	CAWSAGQLNEKLFF
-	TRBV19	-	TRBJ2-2	TGTGCCAGTAGTTCTCCGTTCGGACAGTTGAACACCGGGGAGCTGTTTTTT	CASSSPFGQLNTGELFF